What follows describes a single TCR beta chain. With 5 bases clipped from V and 4 bases from J, the junction kept 8 bases outside the gene matches. Per germline, CDR1 ENHRY and CDR2 SYGVKD. There are 15 residues in the CDR3. This sample is drawn from a study of cytomegalovirus exposure and HLA in healthy donors. The PCR had 60 Vbeta and 13 Jbeta primers. Data came from immunoSEQ multiplex PCR; TCRdb stores just in-frame clones and leaves some out. The sample has just over 200,000 clones, about 70% seen once. Sequenced sample: PBMCs. The sequence came from a man aged 35 to 55 in good health and CMV-seropositive. This chain links TRBV10-3 with TRBJ2-1; 7 positions match TRBD2. CDR3 protein: CAISLERDLYNEQFF. CDR3 coding DNA: TGTGCCATCAGTCTAGAGCGGGACTTGTACAATGAGCAGTTCTTC.